Below, 28 T cell receptor beta chains from the same sample are listed, as sequenced in a study of T-cell reconstitution after alpha-beta-depleted transplantation in children. TCRbeta library preparation incorporated unique molecular identifiers. Using its own MiXCR run on the PCR reads, TCRdb lists one record per CDR3 protein. The sample shows roughly 500,000 distinct CDR3 sequences, around 13% of them seen only once. The sample in question was PBMCs from the stem cell graft donor, obtained from the stem cell graft. The receptors were gathered from a human donor who donated a stem cell graft to a child with combined immunodeficiency.

This clonotype was seen a handful of times. The chain joins TRBV5-6 to TRBJ2-2; the match to TRBD2 covers 11 bases. The germline V gene encodes CDR1 SGHDT and CDR2 YYEEEE. The CDR3 is 16 residues long. Losses at the gene ends were 2 bases for V and 7 bases for J; bases not matched to a gene: 7. The CDR3 is CASSLIAGGPDGELFF. The CDR3 DNA is TGTGCCAGCAGCTTAATAGCGGGAGGGCCGGACGGGGAGCTGTTTTTT.

This clonotype was observed at least ten times. The genes are TRBV28 and TRBJ2-2; no definite D call. The V end was cut by 5 bases, the J end by 6 bases, with 7 bases between. This CDR3 has 12 amino acids. Germline V lookup: CDR1 MDHEN, CDR2 SYDVKM. Written as DNA, the CDR3 is TGTGCCAGCAGTACTTTTGCCGGGGAGCTGTTTTTT. It codes for CASSTFAGELFF.

The rearrangement joins TRBV5-1 to TRBJ2-7, with 8 bases aligning to TRBD2. Trimming at V came to 1 base and at J to 5 bases, leaving 17 bases not matched to a gene. This CDR3 has 18 residues. CDR1 is SGHRS, CDR2 YFSETQ, per germline. CDR3 region: CASSLRSSGGAGVHEQYF. DNA of the CDR3: TGCGCCAGCAGCTTGAGAAGCTCGGGGGGGGCGGGAGTCCACGAGCAGTACTTC.

J is TRBJ1-2 and V is TRBV12-3 or TRBV12-4; TRBD1 is a possible D gene (5 bases). V was clipped by 6 bases and J by 3 bases, with 17 bases between them. The CDR3 loop spans 15 amino acids. In DNA, the CDR3 is TGTGCCAGCAGCCTTAGTGGGGGTTGGTACTATGGCTACACCTTC. It translates to CASSLSGGWYYGYTF.

This clonotype was counted at least ten times. The rearrangement uses TRBV10-3 and TRBJ2-1, with a possible D match to TRBD1 (6 bases). The CDR3 spans 13 residues. CDR1 and CDR2 from the germline V gene are ENHRY and SYGVKD. The ends were cut back, 3 bases at V and 9 bases at J, with 12 bases in the middle. The CDR3: CAISDPTGSEQFF. The DNA for the CDR3 is TGTGCCATCAGTGACCCCACAGGGAGTGAGCAGTTCTTC.

This clonotype was observed a few times. V is TRBV6-5 and J is TRBJ2-2, with 8 bases lining up with TRBD2. Germline CDR1 reads MNHEY; CDR2 reads SVGAGI. The CDR3 consists of 16 residues. The J segment lost 6 bases and the V segment lost 2 bases, leaving 8 bases of the junction unmatched. CDR3 DNA: TGTGCCAGCAGTTACCGGTCGGGGACTAGTTCCGGGGAGCTGTTTTTT. It is translated as CASSYRSGTSSGELFF.

This clonotype has more than one count but fewer than ten. The chain links TRBV10-3 to TRBJ2-1, with D unresolved. Germline V CDR1 and CDR2: ENHRY, SYGVKD. V was shortened by 9 bases and J by 0 bases, with 9 bases between the two germline ends. This CDR3 is built from 13 residues. The CDR3 is CAIRTSSYNEQFF. Here the CDR3 DNA reads TGTGCCATAAGGACCAGCTCCTACAATGAGCAGTTCTTC.

V is TRBV20-1 and J is TRBJ2-1; D uncertain. Trimming pared 1 base from V and 0 bases from J, leaving 13 bases between. Germline assignment: CDR1 DFQATT and CDR2 SNEGSKA (reference sequence). This CDR3 is built from 16 residues. The DNA of the CDR3 is TGCAGTGCTAGAGCCCCCGAGGCTCGCTCCTACAATGAGCAGTTCTTC. Its translation is CSARAPEARSYNEQFF.

The rearrangement links TRBV28 to TRBJ2-5; 8 positions match TRBD1. The trim removed 3 bases at V and 3 bases at J, leaving 6 bases unmatched. This CDR3 is 15 amino acids long. CDR1 and CDR2 from the germline V gene are MDHEN and SYDVKM. The CDR3 loop reads CASSFQTGVEETQYF. The CDR3 DNA is TGTGCCAGCAGTTTTCAGACAGGGGTGGAAGAGACCCAGTACTTC.

The V call is TRBV14, the J call TRBJ2-5; TRBD2 matches 7 bases. V shed 2 bases and J 3 bases; nucleotides not matched to a gene: 6. Germline V gene lookup returns CDR1 SGHDN and CDR2 FVKESK. This CDR3 spans 15 amino acids. In DNA form, the CDR3 reads TGTGCCAGCAGCCAATCCCGGCTAGCGGAAGAGACCCAGTACTTC. The encoded protein is CASSQSRLAEETQYF.

In this sample, this clonotype turned up many times. The chain is built from TRBV9 and TRBJ1-1; no definite D call. CDR1 is SGDLS and CDR2 is YYNGEE in the germline V gene. The V gene lost 2 bases and the J gene lost 1 base, with 6 bases spanning the gap. CDR3 length equals 13 residues. CDR3 bases: TGTGCCAGCAGCGTGACACGGAACACTGAAGCTTTCTTT. Encoded protein: CASSVTRNTEAFF.

This clonotype was seen more than once but under ten times. The CDR3 nucleotides are TGTGCCAGCAGCTTAGGCGGGACAGAGGGAGAGACCCAGTACTTC. This sequence encodes CASSLGGTEGETQYF. The chain links TRBV7-9 to TRBJ2-5; TRBD1 might be the D (7 bases). The CDR3 covers 15 residues. V lost 1 base to trimming and J lost 4 bases, with 13 bases between them. CDR1 SEHNR and CDR2 FQNEAQ come from the germline V gene (reference sequence).

The rearrangement joins TRBV6-2 or TRBV6-3 to TRBJ1-1; D possibly corresponds to TRBD1 (5 bases). The V end was cut by 6 bases, the J end by 3 bases, with 17 bases between. CDR3 size: 15 residues. Per the germline V gene, CDR1 is MNHEY and CDR2 is SVGEGT. The CDR3 loop reads CASRSGGRRDTEAFF. The DNA for the CDR3 is TGTGCCAGCAGGTCGGGGGGACGTCGGGACACTGAAGCTTTCTTT.

This clonotype was seen more than once but under ten times. The rearrangement links TRBV15 to TRBJ2-7; D gene ambiguous. Trimming stripped 8 bases from V and 5 bases from J, with 13 bases between. CDR1 LNHNV and CDR2 YYDKDF come from the germline V gene (reference sequence). The CDR3 spans 12 residues. The CDR3 coding sequence is TGTGCCACCGTGGGCAGAAGGAACGAGCAGTACTTC. Protein: CATVGRRNEQYF. The whole variable domain, filled in from reference TRBV15 and TRBJ2-7, reads DAMVIQNPRYQVTQFGKPVTLSCSQTLNHNVMYWYQQKSSQAPKLLFHYYDKDFNNEADTPDNFQSRRPNTSFCFLDIRSPGLGDTAMYLCATVGRRNEQYFGPGTRLTVT.

The genes are TRBV3-1 and TRBJ1-5, with TRBD1 as a possible D gene (6 bases). CDR1 is LGHDT and CDR2 is YNNKEL in the germline V gene (reference sequence). This CDR3 is built from 15 residues. Trimming pared 2 bases from V and 3 bases from J, leaving 11 bases between. CDR3 region: CASSQTHRDNQPQHF. The CDR3 DNA reads TGTGCCAGCAGCCAAACTCACAGGGACAATCAGCCCCAGCATTTT.

The chain employs TRBV7-2 and TRBJ2-5; perhaps TRBD1 as D (6 bases). Germline-derived CDR1 and CDR2 are SGHTA and FQGNSA. The germline V and J ends were trimmed by 1 base and 3 bases, with 12 bases remaining between them. CDR3 length: 15 amino acids. CDR3 sequence reads: CASSLVLQGKETQYF. The CDR3 bases are TGTGCCAGCAGCTTAGTACTTCAGGGGAAAGAGACCCAGTACTTC.

V gene TRBV29-1 combines with J gene TRBJ2-2; no clear D gene. The CDR3 spans 12 residues. Germline CDR1 reads SQVTM; CDR2 reads ANQGSEA. CDR3 in DNA: TGCAACGTGGACGACTTAACCGGGGAGCTGTTTTTT. Translation gives CNVDDLTGELFF.

This clonotype was seen repeatedly, ten times or more. This chain connects TRBV15 to TRBJ2-7; D is unclear. CDR3 length equals 12 residues. V lost 0 bases and J lost 4, with 4 bases in between. Looked up from germline, CDR1 is LNHNV and CDR2 is YYDKDF (reference sequence). The CDR3: CATSRDMYEQYF. In DNA form, the CDR3 reads TGTGCCACCAGCAGAGATATGTACGAGCAGTACTTC. The full variable domain, rest sourced from reference TRBV15 and TRBJ2-7, is DAMVIQNPRYQVTQFGKPVTLSCSQTLNHNVMYWYQQKSSQAPKLLFHYYDKDFNNEADTPDNFQSRRPNTSFCFLDIRSPGLGDTAMYLCATSRDMYEQYFGPGTRLTVT.

In DNA form, the CDR3 reads TGTGCCAGCAGCATAGGGACCTTCGGGGAGACCCAGTACTTC. This sequence encodes CASSIGTFGETQYF. The gene calls are TRBV7-9 and TRBJ2-5; D is tentatively TRBD1 or TRBD2 (5 bases each). Between the trimmed V and J ends, which lost 5 bases and 5 bases, there was a span of 15 bases. The CDR3 is 14 amino acids. CDR1 SEHNR and CDR2 FQNEAQ come from the germline V gene (reference sequence).

This chain joins TRBV12-3 or TRBV12-4 and TRBJ2-7; D is perhaps TRBD1 or TRBD2 (5 bases each). The CDR3 totals 15 residues. The V gene lost 6 bases and the J gene lost 2 bases, with 17 bases spanning the gap. The CDR3 here is CASSWGPRETYEQYF. The CDR3 DNA sequence: TGTGCCAGCAGCTGGGGACCGAGAGAAACCTACGAGCAGTACTTC.

The gene calls are TRBV7-8 and TRBJ2-7, with TRBD1 identical over 7 bases. The CDR3 runs to 13 residues. Germline V CDR1 and CDR2: SGHVS, FQNEAQ. V dropped 7 bases and J dropped 1; count of bases not matched to a gene: 4. The chain's CDR3 is CASTVTGSYEQYF. The CDR3 region has the DNA TGTGCCAGCACCGTGACAGGGTCCTACGAGCAGTACTTC.

This clonotype was detected many times. J is TRBJ2-2 and V is TRBV6-2 or TRBV6-3; possibly TRBD2 for D (5 bases). Trimming took 2 bases from V and 4 from J, leaving 11 bases between them. The germline V gene has CDR1 MNHEY and CDR2 SVGEGT. CDR3 length: 15 amino acids. The CDR3 here is CASSYDSRVTGELFF. CDR3 sequence (DNA): TGTGCCAGCAGTTACGATTCGCGGGTCACCGGGGAGCTGTTTTTT.

This clonotype has a handful of counts. An end of the junction differs from the germline gene, which may be a read error. The chain carries TRBV18 and TRBJ2-6, with D unclear. The CDR3 is made up of 13 amino acids. CDR1 KGHSH and CDR2 LQKENI come from the germline V gene. CDR3 bases: TGTGCCAGCTTGCCTTCTGGGTCCAACGTCCTGACTTTC. This sequence encodes CASLPSGSNVLTF.

The genes are TRBV20-1 and TRBJ2-2; 7 bases line up with TRBD2. The V and J ends lost 0 bases and 0 bases, in that order; junction bases with no gene match: 4. The germline CDR1 and CDR2 sequences are DFQATT and SNEGSKA (reference sequence). This CDR3 contains 16 residues. CDR3 loop: CSARDRTRSNTGELFF. The CDR3 DNA sequence: TGCAGTGCTAGAGATCGGACTAGATCGAACACCGGGGAGCTGTTTTTT.

This clonotype was recorded a few times. The rearrangement uses TRBV6-5 and TRBJ2-7, with a tentative D call TRBD2 (6 bases). The CDR3 consists of 14 residues. Germline CDR1 is MNHEY and CDR2 is SVGAGI. V was cut by 2 bases and J by 3 bases, with 11 bases left in between. The CDR3 DNA follows: TGTGCCAGCAGTTACGACCTGGAGGGCTACGAGCAGTACTTC. It yields the protein CASSYDLEGYEQYF.

CDR3 in amino acids: CASRGLVGRRDKNIQYF. CDR3 sequence (DNA): TGTGCCAGCAGGGGACTAGTCGGGAGGAGAGACAAAAACATTCAGTACTTC. The chain recombines TRBV6-1 with TRBJ2-4; 8 bases match TRBD2. Germline loops: CDR1 MNHNS, CDR2 SASEGT. This CDR3 has 17 residues. J was trimmed by 3 bases and V by 6 bases; bases with no gene match: 13.

This clonotype has a handful of counts. The gene calls are TRBV5-1 and TRBJ1-4; 7 nucleotides line up with TRBD1. Trimming took 1 base from V and 6 from J; bases not matched to a gene: 3. The CDR3 is 14 residues long. The germline gives CDR1 SGHRS, CDR2 YFSETQ. CDR3 bases: TGCGCCAGCAGCTTGCGCCAGGGGGATGAAAAACTGTTTTTT. It specifies CASSLRQGDEKLFF.

This clonotype came up a few times. This chain links TRBV6-5 with TRBJ1-4; no definite D call. Germline lookup yields CDR1 MNHEY and CDR2 SVGAGI. Trimming pared 0 bases from V and 8 bases from J, leaving 10 bases between. The CDR3 is 14 amino acids. The CDR3 region is CASSYSIVPEKLFF. The CDR3 DNA sequence: TGTGCCAGCAGTTACTCGATTGTACCGGAAAAACTGTTTTTT.